These T cell receptor beta chains were read from a single sample in a study of T cells in tumors after PD-1 blockade. Clones were sequenced by immunoSEQ multiplex PCR, and TCRdb holds only the in-frame ones, with some missing. Among more than 40,000 clones listed, roughly three quarters were seen once. The specimen was PBMCs, collected before anti-PD-1 therapy. Receptors originate from a human donor with advanced basal cell or squamous cell carcinoma (not recorded which). Both conserved end residues are part of each CDR3.

j_call v_call cdr3_aa
TRBJ2-1 TRBV6-1 CASSVGLAGATGEQFF
TRBJ2-1 TRBV24-1 CATSDPQVTYNEQFF
TRBJ1-1 TRBV28 CASSSKGNREGDTEAFF
TRBJ1-5 TRBV27 CASSLRARGSRQPQHF
TRBJ1-5 TRBV3-1/TRBV3-2 CASSQDPTGNQPQHF
TRBJ1-1 TRBV28 CASSTIQGALISTEAFF
TRBJ1-2 TRBV6-5 CASNRQGLYGYTF
TRBJ2-5 TRBV7-9 CASSYEEETQYF
TRBJ2-1 TRBV28 CASSIPGQGVAEQFF
TRBJ2-7 TRBV4-2 CASSQDVTGGSYEQYF
TRBJ2-1 TRBV24-1 CATSDHDRGGGNEQFF
TRBJ2-1 TRBV4-1 CASSPGTGTYEQFF
TRBJ1-2 TRBV27 CASSLGQTYGYTF
TRBJ2-7 TRBV7-6 CASSLAGISSEQYF
TRBJ2-1 TRBV7-3 CASSLGVAGDEQFF
TRBJ2-5 TRBV18 CASSDRGTQYF
TRBJ1-2 TRBV7-8 CASSLGRQSYGYTF
TRBJ2-2 TRBV3-1/TRBV3-2 CASSQPGQGRGELFF
TRBJ1-5 TRBV6-5 CASRLERPGWPQHF
TRBJ2-1 TRBV29-1 CSVELLALYNEQFF
TRBJ1-1 TRBV11-3 CASSLDSDGTSNTEAFF
TRBJ2-3 TRBV5-4 CASSLEGVDTQYF
TRBJ2-3 TRBV9 CASSERGGSTDTQYF
TRBJ2-3 TRBV5-1 CASSLGRGGTDTQYF
TRBJ2-1 TRBV24-1 CATSEPGTFGNEQFF
TRBJ2-7 TRBV28 CASRGSNPYEQYF
TRBJ2-7 TRBV19 CARKSILSSGSGGEQYF
TRBJ2-5 TRBV3-1/TRBV3-2 CASSRILAGGPRETQYF
TRBJ2-7 TRBV18 CASSPPRGQGAYEQYF
TRBJ1-2 TRBV3-1/TRBV3-2 CASSQGAHNYGYTF
TRBJ2-5 TRBV5-1 CASSFDKTQYF
TRBJ1-2 TRBV12-3/TRBV12-4 CASRIQGAGGYTF
TRBJ1-1 TRBV7-9 CASRSTETVEAFF
TRBJ1-6 TRBV7-3 CASSRDGWAAPLHF
TRBJ2-2 TRBV7-8 CASSPADDTGELFF
TRBJ2-1 TRBV5-1 CASSLDGPYQNEQFF
TRBJ1-4 TRBV10-3 CAISESANEKLFF